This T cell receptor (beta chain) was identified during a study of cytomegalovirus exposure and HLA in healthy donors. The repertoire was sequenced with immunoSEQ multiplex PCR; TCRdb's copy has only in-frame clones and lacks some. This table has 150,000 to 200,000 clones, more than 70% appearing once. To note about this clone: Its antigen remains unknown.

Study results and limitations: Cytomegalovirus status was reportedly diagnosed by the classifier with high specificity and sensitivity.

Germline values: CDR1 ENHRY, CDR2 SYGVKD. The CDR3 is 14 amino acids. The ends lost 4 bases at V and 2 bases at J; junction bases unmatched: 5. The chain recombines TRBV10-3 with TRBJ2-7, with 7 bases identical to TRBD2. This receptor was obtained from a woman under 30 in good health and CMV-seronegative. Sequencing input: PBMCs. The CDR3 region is CAISGQGGAYEQYF. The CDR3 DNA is TGTGCCATCAGTGGTCAGGGAGGGGCCTACGAGCAGTACTTC.